This T cell receptor (beta chain) was identified in a study of blood T cell repertoires in COVID-19. Looking at the study overall: Nucleic acid was either cDNA or gDNA, and it came from T cells, B-cell-depleted T cells, or PBMCs.

CDR1 is SGHRS and CDR2 is YFSETQ in the germline V gene. The CDR3 runs 15 residues. V lost 0 bases to trimming and J lost 5 bases; unmatched junction nucleotides: 4. This clone was detected only once. Method: immunoSEQ multiplex PCR; TCRdb's copy keeps in-frame clones and lacks some. The table has roughly 200,000 clones, approximately 79% seen once. What was sequenced was peripheral blood. The chain couples TRBV5-1 to TRBJ2-7; 11 positions agree with TRBD2. This clonotype was obtained from a man between 50 and 59 years old who had recovered from COVID-19. The CDR3 loop is CASSLGSGRDNEQYF. Written as DNA, the CDR3 is TGCGCCAGCAGCTTGGGTAGCGGGAGGGATAACGAGCAGTACTTC.